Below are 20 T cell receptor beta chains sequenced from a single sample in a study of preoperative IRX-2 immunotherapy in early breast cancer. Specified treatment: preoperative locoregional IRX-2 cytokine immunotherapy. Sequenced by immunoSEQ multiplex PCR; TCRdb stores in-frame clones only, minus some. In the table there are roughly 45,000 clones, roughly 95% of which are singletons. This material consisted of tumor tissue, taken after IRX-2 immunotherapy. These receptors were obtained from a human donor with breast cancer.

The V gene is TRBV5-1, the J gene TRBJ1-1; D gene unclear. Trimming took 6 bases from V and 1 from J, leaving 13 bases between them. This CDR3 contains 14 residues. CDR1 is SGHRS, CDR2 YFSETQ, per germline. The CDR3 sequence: CASTKRVGNTEAFF. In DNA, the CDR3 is TGCGCCAGCACCAAGAGGGTCGGGAACACTGAAGCTTTCTTT.

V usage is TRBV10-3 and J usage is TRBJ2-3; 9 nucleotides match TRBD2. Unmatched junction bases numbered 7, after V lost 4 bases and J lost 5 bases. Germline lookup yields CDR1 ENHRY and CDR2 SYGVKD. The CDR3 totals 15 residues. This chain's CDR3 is CAISGERGARDTQYF. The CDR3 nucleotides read TGTGCCATCAGTGGGGAGCGGGGGGCCAGAGATACGCAGTATTTT.

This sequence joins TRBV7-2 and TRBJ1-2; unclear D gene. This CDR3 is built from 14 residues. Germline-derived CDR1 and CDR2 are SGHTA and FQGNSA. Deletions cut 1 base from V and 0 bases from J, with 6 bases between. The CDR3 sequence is CASSLDSSNYGYTF. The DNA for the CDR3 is TGTGCCAGCAGCTTAGACAGCTCTAACTATGGCTACACCTTC.

CDR3: CASSLTTGYGTSGNYEQYF. The DNA of the CDR3 is TGTGCCAGCAGTTTAACGACAGGATATGGGACTAGCGGGAATTACGAGCAGTACTTC. The chain couples TRBV27 to TRBJ2-7; 13 nucleotides match TRBD2. The CDR3 has 19 amino acids. V shed 2 bases and J 4 bases; nucleotides not matched to a gene: 14. CDR1 is MNHEY, CDR2 SMNVEV, per germline (reference sequence).

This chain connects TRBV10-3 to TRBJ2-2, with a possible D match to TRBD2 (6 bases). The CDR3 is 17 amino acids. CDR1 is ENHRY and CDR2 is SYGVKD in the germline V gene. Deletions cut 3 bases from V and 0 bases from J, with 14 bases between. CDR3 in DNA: TGTGCCATCAGTGACGGGCTAGCGAAGCCGAACACCGGGGAGCTGTTTTTT. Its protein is CAISDGLAKPNTGELFF.

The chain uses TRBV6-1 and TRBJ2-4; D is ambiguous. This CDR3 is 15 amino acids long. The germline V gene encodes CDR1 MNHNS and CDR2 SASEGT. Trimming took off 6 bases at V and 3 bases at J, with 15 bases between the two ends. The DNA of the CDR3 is TGTGCCAGCAGGTTCAGTGGTGAGGACAAAAACATTCAGTACTTC. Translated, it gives CASRFSGEDKNIQYF.

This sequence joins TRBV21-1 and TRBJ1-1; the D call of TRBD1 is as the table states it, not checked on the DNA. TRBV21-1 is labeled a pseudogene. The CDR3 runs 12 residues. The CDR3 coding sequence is TGTGCCAGCAGCCACAGGGGCCAAGGAGCTTTCTTT. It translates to CASSHRGQGAFF.

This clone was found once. The CDR3 loop is CASSLVPAGETYGYTF. The CDR3 nucleotides are TGTGCCAGCAGCTTAGTCCCGGCAGGAGAAACCTATGGCTACACCTTC. This chain connects TRBV11-2 to TRBJ1-2; D gene uncertain. Trimming cost V 1 base and J 4 bases, with 16 bases left between them. The V gene's germline CDR1 is SGHAT and CDR2 FQNNGV. The CDR3 consists of 16 residues.

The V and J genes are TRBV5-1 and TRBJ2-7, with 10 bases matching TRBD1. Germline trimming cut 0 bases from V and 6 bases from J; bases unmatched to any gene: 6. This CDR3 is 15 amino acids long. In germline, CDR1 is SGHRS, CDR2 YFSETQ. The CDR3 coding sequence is TGCGCCAGCAGCTTGGGCCCGGGACAGGGGAGCGAGCAGTACTTC. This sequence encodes CASSLGPGQGSEQYF.

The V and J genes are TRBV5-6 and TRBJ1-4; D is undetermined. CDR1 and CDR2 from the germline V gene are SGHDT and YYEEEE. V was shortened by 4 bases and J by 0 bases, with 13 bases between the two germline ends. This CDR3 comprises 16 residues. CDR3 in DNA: TGTGCCAGCAGCGCTTGGGCGGTCGCAACTAATGAAAAACTGTTTTTT. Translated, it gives CASSAWAVATNEKLFF.

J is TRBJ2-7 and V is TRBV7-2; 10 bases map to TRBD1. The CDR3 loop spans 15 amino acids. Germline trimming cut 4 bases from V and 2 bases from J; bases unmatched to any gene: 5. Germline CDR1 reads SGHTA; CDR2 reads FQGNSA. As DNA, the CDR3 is TGTGCCAGCAGCTCCAGGACAGGGGGTCCCTACGAGCAGTACTTC. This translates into CASSSRTGGPYEQYF.

CDR3 sequence reads: CASSQGRDMNTEAFF. CDR3 coding DNA: TGTGCCAGCAGCCAAGGGAGGGACATGAACACTGAAGCTTTCTTT. The chain has TRBV4-2 and TRBJ1-1, with D possibly TRBD1 on 6 matching bases. There are 15 residues in the CDR3. Trimming left V 1 base short and J 0 bases short, with 9 bases between. Germline V gene sequence: CDR1 LGHNA, CDR2 YNFKEQ.

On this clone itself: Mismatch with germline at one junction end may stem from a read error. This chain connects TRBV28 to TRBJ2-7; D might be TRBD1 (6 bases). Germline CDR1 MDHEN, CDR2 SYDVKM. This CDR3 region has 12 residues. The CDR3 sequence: CASSRSGARGTF. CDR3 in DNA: TGTGCCAGCAGTCGCTCAGGGGCCCGGGGCACGTTC.

CDR3 residues: CASSLGNQPEQYF. DNA of the CDR3: TGTGCCAGCAGCTTAGGAAACCAACCCGAGCAGTACTTC. The gene calls are TRBV7-8 and TRBJ2-7; D remains unclear. This CDR3 spans 13 amino acids. V shed 1 base and J shed 6 bases, with 10 bases lying between them. From germline, CDR1 is SGHVS and CDR2 FQNEAQ.

The CDR3 region is CASSGPLAGGTDTQYF. DNA for the CDR3: TGTGCCAGCAGTGGCCCACTAGCGGGGGGCACAGATACGCAGTATTTT. This rearrangement joins TRBV27 to TRBJ2-3; 11 nucleotides agree with TRBD2. The germline V gene has CDR1 MNHEY and CDR2 SMNVEV (reference sequence). This CDR3 is 16 amino acids long. The V and J ends lost 5 bases and 1 base, in that order; junction bases with no gene match: 5.

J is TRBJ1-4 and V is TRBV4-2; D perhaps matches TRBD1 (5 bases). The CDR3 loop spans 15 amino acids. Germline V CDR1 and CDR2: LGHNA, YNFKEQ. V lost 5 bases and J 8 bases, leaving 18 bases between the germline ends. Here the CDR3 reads CASSSTLGESEKLFF. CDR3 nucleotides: TGTGCCAGCAGCTCCACCTTGGGGGAAAGCGAAAAACTGTTTTTT.

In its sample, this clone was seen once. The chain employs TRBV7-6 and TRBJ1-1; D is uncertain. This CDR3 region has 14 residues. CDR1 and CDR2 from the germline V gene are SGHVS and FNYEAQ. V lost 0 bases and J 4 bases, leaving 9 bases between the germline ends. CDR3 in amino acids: CASSLAVRGTEAFF. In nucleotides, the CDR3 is TGTGCCAGCAGCTTAGCGGTACGGGGCACTGAAGCTTTCTTT.

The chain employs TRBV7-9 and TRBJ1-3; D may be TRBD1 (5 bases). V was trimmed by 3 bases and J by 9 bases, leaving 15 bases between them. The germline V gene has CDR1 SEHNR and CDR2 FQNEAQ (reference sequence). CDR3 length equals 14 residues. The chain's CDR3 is CASSFGGDSTTIYF. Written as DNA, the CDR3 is TGTGCCAGCAGCTTTGGAGGGGACTCTACCACCATATATTTT.

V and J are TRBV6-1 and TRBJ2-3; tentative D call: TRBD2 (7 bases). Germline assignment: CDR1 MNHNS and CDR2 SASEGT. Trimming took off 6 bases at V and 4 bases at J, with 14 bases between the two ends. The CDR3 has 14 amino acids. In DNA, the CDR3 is TGTGCCAGCAGGGGGATAGGGGGGGCAGATACGCAGTATTTT. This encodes CASRGIGGADTQYF.

CDR3 residues: CASRVSGGRDEKLFF. The DNA for the CDR3 is TGTGCCAGCAGAGTCTCGGGGGGCAGAGATGAAAAACTGTTTTTT. This chain joins TRBV6-1 and TRBJ1-4, with D possibly being TRBD1 (6 bases). This CDR3 is 15 amino acids long. Germline V lookup: CDR1 MNHNS, CDR2 SASEGT. V lost 6 bases to trimming and J lost 6 bases, with 17 bases between them.